This entry is about one T cell receptor beta chain. This entry is derived from a study of OX40 agonist ivuxolimab in advanced cancers. TCRdb's table, derived via immunoSEQ multiplex PCR, lists solely in-frame clones and lacks some. There are 45,000 to 60,000 clones in the sample; roughly nine tenths occur only once, and around 7% lies in the top ten. This CDR3 contains 16 residues. V lost 1 base and J 1 base, leaving 11 bases between the germline ends. Germline CDR1 is SGHRS and CDR2 is YFSETQ. The clonotype comes from an adult with an advanced solid tumor such as melanoma, head and neck, liver or kidney cancer. The sample was CD4+ or CD8+ T cells sorted from blood, taken in a trial of the OX40 agonist ivuxolimab. This chain links TRBV5-1 with TRBJ2-2; D is perhaps TRBD2 (6 bases). CDR3 DNA sequence: TGCGCCAGCAGCTTGCGGGGGAGGCTGAACACCGGGGAGCTGTTTTTT. Translated, it gives CASSLRGRLNTGELFF. Combining the CDR3 with reference TRBV5-1 and TRBJ2-2 gives the whole variable domain KAGVTQTPRYLIKTRGQQVTLSCSPISGHRSVSWYQQTPGQGLQFLFEYFSETQRNKGNFPGRFSGRQFSNSRSEMNVSTLELGDSALYLCASSLRGRLNTGELFFGEGSRLTVL.